Below, one T cell receptor (beta chain) is given with its context. Its antigen is as yet unknown. The sample originates from a study of CD8 T cells in Susac syndrome. Study as a whole: There were five or six sequenced Susac syndrome patients with active disease and eight or nine in remission.

Whole-study findings and limits: The CD4+ T cell repertoires that were profiled in Susac syndrome showed no clonal expansion.

Random-hexamer reverse transcription was applied to about 0.5 to 1 ug RNA. TCRdb re-called the immunoSEQ multiplex PCR reads with MiXCR, one entry per CDR3 protein. The repertoire has some 150,000 distinct CDR3 sequences, approximately 96% of them found once; the top ten carry roughly 0.15%. CDR1 SQVTM and CDR2 ANQGSEA come from the germline V gene. This CDR3 region has 13 residues. Trimming at V came to 7 bases and at J to 2 bases, leaving 4 bases not matched to a gene. The study sequenced TCR beta in blood CD8+ and CD4+ T cells. Negative magnetic isolation gave CD8+ and CD4+ cells; FACS enriched CD8+ TEMRA.

This TCR was sampled from a human donor with Susac syndrome. The sequenced material came from CD4+ T cells from PBMCs. The genes are TRBV29-1 and TRBJ2-3, with 9 nucleotides matching TRBD2. The CDR3 bases are TGCAGCGAATGGACTAGCGACACAGATACGCAGTATTTT. This gives the protein CSEWTSDTDTQYF.